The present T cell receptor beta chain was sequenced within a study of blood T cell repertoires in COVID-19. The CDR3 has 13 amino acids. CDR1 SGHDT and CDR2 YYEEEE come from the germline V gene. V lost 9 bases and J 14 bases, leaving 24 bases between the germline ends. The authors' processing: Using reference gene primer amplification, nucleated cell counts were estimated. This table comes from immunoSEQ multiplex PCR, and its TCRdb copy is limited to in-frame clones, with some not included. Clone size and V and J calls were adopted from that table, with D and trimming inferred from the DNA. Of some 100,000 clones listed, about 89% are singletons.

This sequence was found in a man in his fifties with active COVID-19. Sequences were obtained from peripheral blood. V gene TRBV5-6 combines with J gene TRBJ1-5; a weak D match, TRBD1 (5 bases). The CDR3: CAISLRRRDLKHF. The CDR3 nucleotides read TGTGCCATCTCATTGCGGAGGAGGGACCTAAAGCATTTT.